This T cell receptor (beta chain) was obtained from a study of T cell responses to AZD1222 COVID-19 vaccine. The wider study: Timing groups of about 4 and about 12 weeks for second doses were pooled. Study-wide results and limits: Of the AZD1222 recipients, only five to seven were seropositive at baseline. Only after the peak T cell response were repertoires sampled. Dominant at 160-218 and 743-854, vaccine-associated CD4 TCRs also spanned spike.

Comments on this clone: What it binds is not known.

Sequencing used immunoSEQ multiplex PCR; TCRdb keeps in-frame clones, though not all of them. The sample shows 120,000 to 150,000 clones, more than 85% of them seen only once. The clonotype comes from an adult in good health. The starting material was peripheral blood, obtained on day 0 of AZD1222 vaccination.

The CDR3 nucleotides are TGTGCCAGTAGAGCCTGGGGGACAATTGAAAAACTGTTTTTT. Translation gives CASRAWGTIEKLFF. The chain has TRBV19 and TRBJ1-4; D possibly corresponds to TRBD1 (6 bases). V dropped 6 bases and J dropped 7 bases, with 15 bases sitting between them. Germline values: CDR1 LNHDA, CDR2 SQIVND (reference sequence). The CDR3 runs to 14 residues.